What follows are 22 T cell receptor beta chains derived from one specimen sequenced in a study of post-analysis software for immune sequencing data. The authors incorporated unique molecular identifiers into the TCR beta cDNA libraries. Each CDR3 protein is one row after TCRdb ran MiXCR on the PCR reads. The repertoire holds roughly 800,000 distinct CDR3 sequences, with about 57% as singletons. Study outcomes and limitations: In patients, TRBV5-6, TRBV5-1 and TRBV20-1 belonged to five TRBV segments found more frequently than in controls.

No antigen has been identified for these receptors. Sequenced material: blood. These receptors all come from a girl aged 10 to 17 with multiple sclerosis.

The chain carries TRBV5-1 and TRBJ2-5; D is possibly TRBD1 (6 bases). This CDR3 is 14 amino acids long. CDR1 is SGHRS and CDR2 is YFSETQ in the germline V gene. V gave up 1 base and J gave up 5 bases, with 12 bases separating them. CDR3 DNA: TGCGCCAGCAGCTTGAACAGGGTCATGGAGACCCAGTACTTC. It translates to CASSLNRVMETQYF.

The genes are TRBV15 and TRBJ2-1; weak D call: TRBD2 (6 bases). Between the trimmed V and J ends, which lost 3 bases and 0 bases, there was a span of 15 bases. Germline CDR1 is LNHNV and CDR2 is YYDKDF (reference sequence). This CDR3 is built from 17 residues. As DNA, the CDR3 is TGTGCCACCAGCAGTGACTCGGACTACAGCTCCTACAATGAGCAGTTCTTC. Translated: CATSSDSDYSSYNEQFF.

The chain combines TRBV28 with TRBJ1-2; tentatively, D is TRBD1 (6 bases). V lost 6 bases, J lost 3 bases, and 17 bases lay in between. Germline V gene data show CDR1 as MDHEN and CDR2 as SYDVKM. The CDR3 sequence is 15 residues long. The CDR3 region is CASRPWPGQHYGYTF. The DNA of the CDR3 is TGTGCCAGCAGACCCTGGCCGGGACAACACTATGGCTACACCTTC.

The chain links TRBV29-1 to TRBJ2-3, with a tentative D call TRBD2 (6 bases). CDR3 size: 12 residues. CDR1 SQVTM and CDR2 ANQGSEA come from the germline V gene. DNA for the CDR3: TGCAGGATCGGGGGAGGACCAGGTACGCAGTATTTT. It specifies CRIGGGPGTQYF.

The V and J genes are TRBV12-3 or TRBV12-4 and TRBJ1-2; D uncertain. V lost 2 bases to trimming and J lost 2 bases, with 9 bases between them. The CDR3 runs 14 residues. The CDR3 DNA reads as TGTGCCAGCAGTTTATGGCCATCCAACTATGGCTACACCTTC. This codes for CASSLWPSNYGYTF.

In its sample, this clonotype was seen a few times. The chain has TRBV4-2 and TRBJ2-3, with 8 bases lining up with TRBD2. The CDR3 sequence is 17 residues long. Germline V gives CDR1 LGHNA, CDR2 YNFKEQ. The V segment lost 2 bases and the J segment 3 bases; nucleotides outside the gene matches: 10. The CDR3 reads CASSQNSGTGRTDTQYF. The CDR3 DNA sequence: TGTGCCAGCAGCCAAAATAGCGGGACTGGGAGAACAGATACGCAGTATTTT.

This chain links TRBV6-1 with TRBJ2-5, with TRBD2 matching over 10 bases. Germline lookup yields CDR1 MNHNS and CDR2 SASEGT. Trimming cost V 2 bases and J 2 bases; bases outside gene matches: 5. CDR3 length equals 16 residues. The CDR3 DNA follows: TGTGCCAGCAGTGAAACTAGCGGGACAGGACAAGAGACCCAGTACTTC. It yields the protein CASSETSGTGQETQYF.

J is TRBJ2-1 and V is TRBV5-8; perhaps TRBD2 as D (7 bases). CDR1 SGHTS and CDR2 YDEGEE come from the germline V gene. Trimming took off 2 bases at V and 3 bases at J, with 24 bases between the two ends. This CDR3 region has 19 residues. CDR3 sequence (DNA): TGTGCCAGCAGCTTAAGACAGGATTGGAGCGGGGCTTACTACAATGAGCAGTTCTTC. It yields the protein CASSLRQDWSGAYYNEQFF.

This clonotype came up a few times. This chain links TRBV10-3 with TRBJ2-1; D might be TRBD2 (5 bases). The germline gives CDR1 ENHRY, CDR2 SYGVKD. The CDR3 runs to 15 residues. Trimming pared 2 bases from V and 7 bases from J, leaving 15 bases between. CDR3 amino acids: CAISERAVLRNEQFF. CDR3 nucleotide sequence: TGTGCCATCAGTGAGCGAGCGGTACTTAGGAATGAGCAGTTCTTC.

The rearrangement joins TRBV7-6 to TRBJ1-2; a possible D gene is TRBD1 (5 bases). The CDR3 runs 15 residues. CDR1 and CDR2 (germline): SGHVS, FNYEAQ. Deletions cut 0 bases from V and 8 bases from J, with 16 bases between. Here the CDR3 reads CASSLAEGPRGGYTF. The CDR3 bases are TGTGCCAGCAGCTTAGCCGAGGGGCCGCGGGGAGGCTACACCTTC.

The CDR3 bases are TGCAGTGCTAGACTAGCGGGACTAGTATCCGAGCAGTACTTC. Its translation is CSARLAGLVSEQYF. The chain has TRBV20-1 and TRBJ2-7; 9 bases map to TRBD2. J lost 6 bases, V lost 2 bases, and 8 bases had no gene match. The CDR3 has 14 amino acids. Looked up from germline, CDR1 is DFQATT and CDR2 is SNEGSKA (reference sequence).

The CDR3 region is CASGTGKNIQYF. CDR3 sequence (DNA): TGTGCCAGCGGGACAGGGAAAAACATTCAGTACTTC. The rearrangement joins TRBV6-1 to TRBJ2-4; 9 nucleotides match TRBD1. Germline V gene lookup returns CDR1 MNHNS and CDR2 SASEGT. Trimming at V came to 8 bases and at J to 4 bases, leaving 0 bases not matched to a gene. This CDR3 is 12 amino acids long.

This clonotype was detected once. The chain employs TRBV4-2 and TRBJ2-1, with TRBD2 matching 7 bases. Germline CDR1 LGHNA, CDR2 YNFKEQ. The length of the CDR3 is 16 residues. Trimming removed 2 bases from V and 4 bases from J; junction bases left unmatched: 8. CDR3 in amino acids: CASSQLGLADYNEQFF. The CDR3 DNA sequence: TGTGCCAGCAGCCAACTAGGGCTAGCGGATTACAATGAGCAGTTCTTC.

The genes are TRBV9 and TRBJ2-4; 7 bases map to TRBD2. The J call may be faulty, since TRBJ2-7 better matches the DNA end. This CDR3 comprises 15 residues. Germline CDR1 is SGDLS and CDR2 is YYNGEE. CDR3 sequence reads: CASSVGGLPTYEQYF. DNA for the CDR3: TGTGCCAGCAGCGTAGGGGGACTACCGACCTACGAGCAGTACTTC.

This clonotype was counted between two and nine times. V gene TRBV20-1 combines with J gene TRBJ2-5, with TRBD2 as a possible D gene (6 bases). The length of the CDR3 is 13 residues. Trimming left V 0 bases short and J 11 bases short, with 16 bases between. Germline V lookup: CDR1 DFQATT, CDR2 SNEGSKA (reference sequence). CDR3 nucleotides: TGCAGTGCTAGAGATGTGGCCGGCGGGGAGCAGTACTTC. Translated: CSARDVAGGEQYF.

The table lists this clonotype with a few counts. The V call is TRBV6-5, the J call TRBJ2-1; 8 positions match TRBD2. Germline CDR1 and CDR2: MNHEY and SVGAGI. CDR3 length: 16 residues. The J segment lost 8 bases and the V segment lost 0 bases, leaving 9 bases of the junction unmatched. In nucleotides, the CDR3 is TGTGCCAGCAGTTACTCGAGAGCGGGGGAGGGATATGAGCAGTTCTTC. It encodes CASSYSRAGEGYEQFF.

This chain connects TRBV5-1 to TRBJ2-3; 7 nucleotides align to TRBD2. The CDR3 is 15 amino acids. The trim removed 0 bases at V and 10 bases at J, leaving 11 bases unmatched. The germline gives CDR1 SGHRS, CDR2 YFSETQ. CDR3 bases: TGCGCCAGCAGCTTGGAGGTCAGGGAGGGAGAGGCGCAGTATTTT. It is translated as CASSLEVREGEAQYF. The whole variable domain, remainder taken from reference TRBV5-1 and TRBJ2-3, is KAGVTQTPRYLIKTRGQQVTLSCSPISGHRSVSWYQQTPGQGLQFLFEYFSETQRNKGNFPGRFSGRQFSNSRSEMNVSTLELGDSALYLCASSLEVREGEAQYFGPGTRLTVL.

CDR3: CAIGTKNTEAFF. CDR3 sequence (DNA): TGTGCCATCGGAACCAAGAACACTGAAGCTTTCTTT. The rearrangement links TRBV10-3 to TRBJ1-1; D gene unclear. CDR3 length equals 12 residues. The germline V and J ends were trimmed by 8 bases and 1 base, with 8 bases remaining between them. From germline, CDR1 is ENHRY and CDR2 SYGVKD.

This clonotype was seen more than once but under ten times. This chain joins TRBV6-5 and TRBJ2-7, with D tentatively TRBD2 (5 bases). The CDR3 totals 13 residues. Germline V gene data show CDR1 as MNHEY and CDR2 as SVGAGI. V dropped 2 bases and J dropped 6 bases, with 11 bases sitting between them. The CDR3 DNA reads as TGTGCCAGCAGTTACCGGACTTCTGGCGAGCAGTACTTC. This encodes CASSYRTSGEQYF.

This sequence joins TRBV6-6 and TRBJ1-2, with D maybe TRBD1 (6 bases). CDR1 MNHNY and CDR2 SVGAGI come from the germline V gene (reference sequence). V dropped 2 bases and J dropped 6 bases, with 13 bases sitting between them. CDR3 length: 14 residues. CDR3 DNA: TGTGCCAGCAGTTACGCGCCCAAGGGGGATGGCTACACCTTC. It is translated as CASSYAPKGDGYTF.

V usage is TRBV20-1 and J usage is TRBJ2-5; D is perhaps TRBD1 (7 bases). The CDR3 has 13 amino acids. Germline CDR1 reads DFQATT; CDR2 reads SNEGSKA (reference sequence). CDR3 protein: CSPGGREQETQYF. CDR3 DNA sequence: TGCAGCCCAGGGGGGAGAGAGCAAGAGACCCAGTACTTC.

CDR3 nucleotide sequence: TGTGCCAGCAGTCTACCCACCGGGACTAGCTCCTACAATGAGCAGTTCTTC. This sequence encodes CASSLPTGTSSYNEQFF. The rearrangement links TRBV12-3 or TRBV12-4 to TRBJ2-1; TRBD2 matches at 8 bases. The CDR3 sequence is 17 residues long. The V gene end was trimmed by 5 bases and the J gene end by 0 bases; junction bases not matched to a gene: 9.